This TCR beta chain was documented in a study of T cell responses to AZD1222 COVID-19 vaccine. Overall study: Second-dose intervals near 4 or 12 weeks were combined. General study findings and limits: Only after the peak T cell response were repertoires sampled. Of spike-specific TCRs, nearly half reportedly target regions left unmutated in variants. Spike-specific TCR breadth and depth were elevated following two AZD1222 doses.

CDR3 length: 13 residues. CDR1 is MDHEN, CDR2 SYDVKM, per germline. Trimming removed 3 bases from V and 10 bases from J; junction bases left unmatched: 5. With regard to this clone: Its antigen is not identified.

TCRdb keeps only in-frame clones here, not all; method: immunoSEQ multiplex PCR. The sample includes about 70,000 clones, roughly 84% of them seen just once. The TCR sequence derives from an adult in good health. Material: peripheral blood, obtained on day 0 of AZD1222 vaccination. This chain links TRBV28 with TRBJ2-1; TRBD2 agrees at 8 bases. CDR3: CASSFPERGEQFF. The CDR3 nucleotides are TGTGCCAGCAGTTTCCCTGAGCGGGGGGAGCAGTTCTTC.